One and the same sample provided the 23 T cell receptor beta chains below, sequenced in a study of T cell responses to AZD1222 COVID-19 vaccine (dated by TCRdb to about 2021). The sample's time point label, decoded: about 28 days (+/-7) after the second vaccine dose. This specimen's treatment or condition label, interpreted: meningococcal conjugate vaccine given as trial control. Library generation was performed with the immunoSEQ multiplex PCR assay. TCRdb carries this immuneACCESS record with in-frame sequences only. Its versions omit some clonotypes, under half of them owing to an unresolved V gene in the studies checked, with the rest unexplained. The sample includes around 210,000 clones, with about 94% observed a single time. The ten largest clones take up about 1.5% of the sample. The sample in question was peripheral blood, obtained 28 days after the second dose of the MenACWY control vaccine. These receptor sequences come from an adult who received the MenACWY meningococcal vaccine as a control.

The chain couples TRBV19 to TRBJ1-3, with unresolved D. V shed 6 bases and J shed 7 bases, with 4 bases lying between them. This CDR3 is 10 amino acids long. Germline CDR1 is LNHDA and CDR2 is SQIVND (reference sequence). The CDR3 reads CASSRNTIYF. In DNA, the CDR3 is TGTGCCAGTAGCCGGAACACCATATATTTT.

CDR3: CASSPGIRETQYF. CDR3 nucleotide sequence: TGTGCCAGCAGTCCAGGAATCAGAGAGACCCAGTACTTC. The J gene is TRBJ2-5, the V gene TRBV27, with unresolved D. Trimming stripped 5 bases from V and 4 bases from J, with 11 bases between. The CDR3 extends over 13 amino acids. Germline-derived CDR1 and CDR2 are MNHEY and SMNVEV (reference sequence).

The CDR3, as DNA: TGTGCCAGCAGCAAAGGGGGACAGGGTAGGGATAATTCACCCCTCCACTTT. Translating gives CASSKGGQGRDNSPLHF. The chain couples TRBV21-1 to TRBJ1-6; TRBD1 is taken as the D call from the table, unchecked against the DNA. TRBV21-1 is labeled a pseudogene. The CDR3 sequence is 17 residues long.

The rearrangement joins TRBV5-6 to TRBJ1-1; D not resolved. Germline CDR1 is SGHDT and CDR2 is YYEEEE. This CDR3 is built from 12 residues. V was trimmed by 1 base and J by 3 bases, leaving 4 bases between them. CDR3 DNA sequence: TGTGCCAGCAGCTTGAAAGACACTGAAGCTTTCTTT. It yields the protein CASSLKDTEAFF.

The CDR3 coding sequence is TGCGCCAGCAGCCCAACTAGCGGGAGGGTAGATACGCAGTATTTT. It translates to CASSPTSGRVDTQYF. The chain combines TRBV5-1 with TRBJ2-3, with 13 bases lining up with TRBD2. The J segment lost 5 bases and the V segment lost 4 bases, leaving 4 bases of the junction unmatched. CDR3 length: 15 residues. Germline-derived CDR1 and CDR2 are SGHRS and YFSETQ.

The chain links TRBV13 to TRBJ2-5, with 7 positions matching TRBD1. In germline, CDR1 is PRHDT, CDR2 FYEKMQ (reference sequence). The V gene end was trimmed by 4 bases and the J gene end by 3 bases; junction bases not matched to a gene: 11. This CDR3 region has 16 residues. The DNA for the CDR3 is TGTGCCAGCAGCTCACGAGTCGGGACAGCCAAAGAGACCCAGTACTTC. It codes for CASSSRVGTAKETQYF.

V and J are TRBV30 and TRBJ1-6; 7 bases are shared with TRBD1. The CDR3 has 12 residues. Germline V lookup: CDR1 GTSNPN, CDR2 SVGIG (reference sequence). The V and J ends lost 4 bases and 7 bases, in that order; junction bases with no gene match: 1. This CDR3 reads CAWMGQNSPLHF. DNA for the CDR3: TGTGCCTGGATGGGACAGAATTCACCCCTCCACTTT.

The chain has TRBV18 and TRBJ1-1; the D is unclear. This CDR3 spans 12 amino acids. The germline CDR1 and CDR2 sequences are KGHSH and LQKENI. With 6 bases removed from V and 5 bases from J, the gap between germline ends came to 10 bases. DNA of the CDR3: TGTGCCAGCTCTCACCCAAAGACTGAAGCTTTCTTT. Its protein product is CASSHPKTEAFF. Looking up the rest from reference TRBV18 and TRBJ1-1 gives the full variable domain: NAGVMQNPRHLVRRRGQEARLRCSPMKGHSHVYWYRQLPEEGLKFMVYLQKENIIDESGMPKERFSAEFPKEGPSILRIQQVVRGDSAAYFCASSHPKTEAFFGQGTRLTVV.

This clone was counted a single time. J is TRBJ1-6 and V is TRBV6-5; 7 bases are shared with TRBD1. This CDR3 contains 15 residues. Unmatched junction bases numbered 10, after V lost 6 bases and J lost 8 bases. Germline V gene lookup returns CDR1 MNHEY and CDR2 SVGAGI. CDR3 sequence reads: CASRPPGQLDSPLHF. In nucleotides, the CDR3 is TGTGCCAGCAGACCTCCGGGACAGTTGGATTCACCCCTCCACTTT.

Regarding this clone: The same CDR3 also results from other DNA sequences found in this sample. The rearrangement links TRBV5-1 to TRBJ1-3; D remains ambiguous. Germline assignment: CDR1 SGHRS and CDR2 YFSETQ. The CDR3 is 15 residues long. The V and J ends lost 0 bases and 0 bases respectively, with 7 bases between them. CDR3 sequence (DNA): TGCGCCAGCAGCTTGGCCGGGATCTCTGGAAACACCATATATTTT. It codes for CASSLAGISGNTIYF.

CDR3 region: CASSQLPYPAASGGAKYNEQFF. CDR3 DNA: TGCGCCAGCAGCCAGCTCCCCTACCCGGCTGCTAGCGGGGGGGCAAAATACAATGAGCAGTTCTTC. V gene TRBV4-3 combines with J gene TRBJ2-1, with 12 bases that match TRBD2. This CDR3 contains 22 residues. V lost 3 bases and J lost 4; bases outside the gene matches: 22. Looked up from germline, CDR1 is LGHNA and CDR2 is YSLEER.

The gene calls are TRBV19 and TRBJ2-7, with 9 positions matching TRBD2. Per the germline V gene, CDR1 is LNHDA and CDR2 is SQIVND (reference sequence). This CDR3 spans 15 amino acids. V dropped 5 bases and J dropped 3; count of bases not matched to a gene: 8. The CDR3: CASSGGLAMIYEQYF. The CDR3, as DNA: TGTGCCAGTAGTGGCGGACTAGCGATGATCTACGAGCAGTACTTC.

This clone was picked up one time. This chain uses TRBV9 with TRBJ1-1; no reliable D call. Trimming cost V 3 bases and J 2 bases, with 11 bases left between them. The CDR3 has 14 residues. Germline V CDR1 and CDR2: SGDLS, YYNGEE. This CDR3 is CASSAGRSNTEAFF. Written as DNA, the CDR3 is TGTGCCAGCAGCGCCGGACGGTCCAACACTGAAGCTTTCTTT. Based on the CDR3 plus reference TRBV9 and TRBJ1-1, the full variable domain is DSGVTQTPKHLITATGQRVTLRCSPRSGDLSVYWYQQSLDQGLQFLIQYYNGEERAKGNILERFSAQQFPDLHSELNLSSLELGDSALYFCASSAGRSNTEAFFGQGTRLTVV.

The genes are TRBV5-1 and TRBJ2-2, with D perhaps TRBD1 (6 bases). This CDR3 spans 14 amino acids. Germline assignment: CDR1 SGHRS and CDR2 YFSETQ. V lost 4 bases and J lost 4, with 11 bases in between. CDR3 sequence (DNA): TGCGCCAGCAGCCCCGGGACACTCACCGGGGAGCTGTTTTTT. Translation gives CASSPGTLTGELFF.

V gene TRBV5-1 combines with J gene TRBJ1-2; 8 bases align to TRBD1. The CDR3 runs to 14 residues. V trimming: 5 bases; J trimming: 7 bases; junction bases outside the gene matches: 10. The germline V gene has CDR1 SGHRS and CDR2 YFSETQ. CDR3 amino acids: CASSNGQGEAGYTF. Here the CDR3 DNA reads TGCGCCAGCAGTAATGGACAGGGTGAGGCTGGCTACACCTTC.

CDR3 in amino acids: CASREGARTDTQYF. The DNA for the CDR3 is TGCGCCAGCAGAGAGGGGGCGCGGACAGATACGCAGTATTTT. The chain has TRBV5-1 and TRBJ2-3; 7 bases are a match to TRBD1. This CDR3 region has 14 residues. Germline V gene data show CDR1 as SGHRS and CDR2 as YFSETQ. After removal of 5 bases from V and 3 bases from J, the junction contained 6 bases not matched to a gene.

This chain joins TRBV5-1 and TRBJ2-5, with 12 bases aligning to TRBD2. V lost 2 bases to trimming and J lost 4 bases; unmatched junction nucleotides: 9. Germline CDR1 reads SGHRS; CDR2 reads YFSETQ. CDR3 length: 17 residues. The CDR3 DNA reads TGCGCCAGCAGCTTACCCCGGCTAGCGGGGGGGGGAGAGACCCAGTACTTC. This codes for CASSLPRLAGGGETQYF. The full variable domain, completed using reference TRBV5-1 and TRBJ2-5, is KAGVTQTPRYLIKTRGQQVTLSCSPISGHRSVSWYQQTPGQGLQFLFEYFSETQRNKGNFPGRFSGRQFSNSRSEMNVSTLELGDSALYLCASSLPRLAGGGETQYFGPGTRLLVL.

J is TRBJ1-1 and V is TRBV6-5; perhaps TRBD1 as D (5 bases). Germline V gene sequence: CDR1 MNHEY, CDR2 SVGAGI. The CDR3 covers 14 residues. The germline V and J ends were trimmed by 9 bases and 4 bases, with 18 bases remaining between them. The CDR3 sequence: CASWGEGFSTEAFF. Here the CDR3 DNA reads TGTGCCAGTTGGGGGGAGGGGTTCAGCACTGAAGCTTTCTTT.

The chain combines TRBV18 with TRBJ2-7; no firm D call. The V and J ends lost 2 bases and 2 bases respectively, with 7 bases between them. CDR1 is KGHSH and CDR2 is LQKENI in the germline V gene. The length of the CDR3 is 13 residues. The CDR3 spells CASSPGQTYEQYF. DNA of the CDR3: TGTGCCAGCTCACCAGGTCAGACCTACGAGCAGTACTTC.

The chain recombines TRBV28 with TRBJ1-6; 8 bases agree with TRBD1. The germline CDR1 and CDR2 sequences are MDHEN and SYDVKM. The CDR3 covers 16 residues. The ends lost 5 bases at V and 4 bases at J; junction bases unmatched: 7. In DNA, the CDR3 is TGTGCCAGCAGTATGCCAGGGGGCGCTTATAATTCACCCCTCCACTTT. It translates to CASSMPGGAYNSPLHF.

This clone was seen only a few times. The V gene is TRBV30, the J gene TRBJ2-2; perhaps TRBD1 as D (6 bases). V gave up 7 bases and J gave up 4 bases, with 13 bases separating them. The germline V gene encodes CDR1 GTSNPN and CDR2 SVGIG (reference sequence). The CDR3 contains 13 residues. The CDR3 region is CASHRVVTGELFF. For the CDR3, the DNA is TGTGCCTCACACAGGGTGGTCACCGGGGAGCTGTTTTTT.

V is TRBV6-1 and J is TRBJ1-4; no clear D gene. Germline-derived CDR1 and CDR2 are MNHNS and SASEGT. Between the trimmed V and J ends, which lost 2 bases and 0 bases, there was a span of 10 bases. This CDR3 is built from 16 residues. This CDR3 is CASSEFVGATNEKLFF. CDR3 bases: TGTGCCAGCAGTGAATTTGTGGGCGCAACTAATGAAAAACTGTTTTTT.

V is TRBV23-1 and J is TRBJ2-1; weak D call: TRBD1 (5 bases). TRBV23-1 carries the ORF label, with uncertain function. Trimming shortened V by 0 bases and J by 3 bases, and 15 bases separated the two germline ends. This CDR3 has 17 residues. The CDR3 sequence is CASSQSTRQPNYNEQFF. The DNA for the CDR3 is TGCGCCAGCAGTCAATCGACCCGACAGCCTAACTACAATGAGCAGTTCTTC.